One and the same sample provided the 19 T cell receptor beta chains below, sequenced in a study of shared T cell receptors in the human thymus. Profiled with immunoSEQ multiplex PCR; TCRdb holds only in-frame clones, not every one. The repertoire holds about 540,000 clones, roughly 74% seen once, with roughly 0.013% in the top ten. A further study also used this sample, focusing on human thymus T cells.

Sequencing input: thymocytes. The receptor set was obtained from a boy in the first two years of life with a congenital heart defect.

The CDR3 DNA sequence: TGTGCCAGCAGCCAAGATGAAGGGAGGAATCCCTACGAGCAGTACTTC. Translation gives CASSQDEGRNPYEQYF. The chain carries TRBV14 and TRBJ2-7; D might be TRBD2 (6 bases). The CDR3 covers 16 residues. Germline V gene sequence: CDR1 SGHDN, CDR2 FVKESK. Trimming removed 0 bases from V and 2 bases from J, with 14 bases in between.

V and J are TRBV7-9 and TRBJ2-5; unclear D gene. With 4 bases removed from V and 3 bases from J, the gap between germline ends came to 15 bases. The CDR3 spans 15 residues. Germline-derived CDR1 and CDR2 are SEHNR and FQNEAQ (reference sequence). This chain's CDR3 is CASSSLPPGKETQYF. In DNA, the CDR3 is TGTGCCAGCAGCTCCCTTCCTCCCGGTAAAGAGACCCAGTACTTC. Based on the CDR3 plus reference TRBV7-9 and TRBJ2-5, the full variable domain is DTGVSQNPRHKITKRGQNVTFRCDPISEHNRLYWYRQTLGQGPEFLTYFQNEAQLEKSRLLSDRFSAERPKGSFSTLEIQRTEQGDSAMYLCASSSLPPGKETQYFGPGTRLLVL.

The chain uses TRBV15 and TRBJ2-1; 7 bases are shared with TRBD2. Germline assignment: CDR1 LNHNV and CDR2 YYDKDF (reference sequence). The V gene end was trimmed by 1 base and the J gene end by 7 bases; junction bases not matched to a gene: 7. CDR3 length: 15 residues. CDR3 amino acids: CATSRVAGGINEQFF. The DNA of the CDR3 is TGTGCCACCAGCAGAGTGGCCGGGGGGATTAATGAGCAGTTCTTC.

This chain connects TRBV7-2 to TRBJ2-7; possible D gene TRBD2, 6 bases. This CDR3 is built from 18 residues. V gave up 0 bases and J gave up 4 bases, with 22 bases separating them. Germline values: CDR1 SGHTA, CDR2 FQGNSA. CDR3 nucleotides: TGTGCCAGCAGCTTAGCGGGGGGAGGCAGACCATCTACTTACGAGCAGTACTTC. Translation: CASSLAGGGRPSTYEQYF.

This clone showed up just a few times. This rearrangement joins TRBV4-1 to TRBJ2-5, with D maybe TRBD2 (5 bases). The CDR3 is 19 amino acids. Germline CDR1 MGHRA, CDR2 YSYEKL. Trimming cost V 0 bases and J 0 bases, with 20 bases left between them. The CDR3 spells CASSQESFSVSEYQETQYF. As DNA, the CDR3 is TGCGCCAGCAGCCAAGAATCATTTAGCGTCTCAGAGTACCAAGAGACCCAGTACTTC.

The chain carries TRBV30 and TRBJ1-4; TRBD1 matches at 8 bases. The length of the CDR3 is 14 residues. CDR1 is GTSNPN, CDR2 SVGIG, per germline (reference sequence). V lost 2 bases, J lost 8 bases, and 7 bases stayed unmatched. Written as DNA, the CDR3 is TGTGCCTGGAGTAAGCGCAGGGGGCGAGAAAAACTGTTTTTT. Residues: CAWSKRRGREKLFF.

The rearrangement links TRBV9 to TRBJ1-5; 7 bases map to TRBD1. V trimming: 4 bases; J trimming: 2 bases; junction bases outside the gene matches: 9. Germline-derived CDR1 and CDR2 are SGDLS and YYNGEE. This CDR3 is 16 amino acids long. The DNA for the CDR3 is TGTGCCAGCAGCCCAGGAGAGGGGGCCCGCAATCAGCCCCAGCATTTT. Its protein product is CASSPGEGARNQPQHF.

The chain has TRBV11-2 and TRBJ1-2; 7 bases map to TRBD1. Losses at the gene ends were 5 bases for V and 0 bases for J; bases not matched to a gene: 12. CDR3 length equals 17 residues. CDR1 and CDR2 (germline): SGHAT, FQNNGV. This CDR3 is CASSLVEGQQSNYGYTF. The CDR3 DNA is TGTGCCAGCAGCCTGGTCGAGGGACAGCAATCTAACTATGGCTACACCTTC.

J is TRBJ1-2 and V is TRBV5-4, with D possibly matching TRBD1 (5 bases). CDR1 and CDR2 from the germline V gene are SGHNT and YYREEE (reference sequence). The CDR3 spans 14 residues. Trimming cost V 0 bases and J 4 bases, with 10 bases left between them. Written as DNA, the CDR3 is TGTGCCAGCAGCTTGGCCGGGGGAGTCTATGGCTACACCTTC. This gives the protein CASSLAGGVYGYTF.

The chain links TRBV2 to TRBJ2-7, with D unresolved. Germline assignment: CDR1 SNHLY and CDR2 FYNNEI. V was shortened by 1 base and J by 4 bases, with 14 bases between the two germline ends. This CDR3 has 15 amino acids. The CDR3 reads CASSEGSDSPYEQYF. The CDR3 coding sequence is TGTGCCAGCAGTGAAGGTTCAGATTCCCCTTACGAGCAGTACTTC.

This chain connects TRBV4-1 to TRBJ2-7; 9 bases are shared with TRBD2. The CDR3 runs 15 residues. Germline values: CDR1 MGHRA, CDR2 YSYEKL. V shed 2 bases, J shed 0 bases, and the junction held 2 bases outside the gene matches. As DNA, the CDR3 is TGCGCCAGCAGCCAATTGACTAGCGGCTCCTACGAGCAGTACTTC. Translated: CASSQLTSGSYEQYF.

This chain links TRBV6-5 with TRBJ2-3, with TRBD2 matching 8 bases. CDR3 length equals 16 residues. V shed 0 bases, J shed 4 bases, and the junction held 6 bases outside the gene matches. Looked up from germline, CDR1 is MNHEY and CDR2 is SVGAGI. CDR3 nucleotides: TGTGCCAGCAGTTACTCGACTAGCGTCAGTCCAGATACGCAGTATTTT. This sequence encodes CASSYSTSVSPDTQYF.

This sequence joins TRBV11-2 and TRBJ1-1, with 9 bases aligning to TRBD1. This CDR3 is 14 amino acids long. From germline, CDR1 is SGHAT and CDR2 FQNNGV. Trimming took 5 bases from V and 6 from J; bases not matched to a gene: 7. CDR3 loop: CASSPWDREAEAFF. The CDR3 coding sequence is TGTGCCAGCAGCCCGTGGGACAGGGAAGCTGAAGCTTTCTTT. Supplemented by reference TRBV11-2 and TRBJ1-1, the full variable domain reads EAGVAQSPRYKIIEKRQSVAFWCNPISGHATLYWYQQILGQGPKLLIQFQNNGVVDDSQLPKDRFSAERLKGVDSTLKIQPAKLEDSAVYLCASSPWDREAEAFFGQGTRLTVV.

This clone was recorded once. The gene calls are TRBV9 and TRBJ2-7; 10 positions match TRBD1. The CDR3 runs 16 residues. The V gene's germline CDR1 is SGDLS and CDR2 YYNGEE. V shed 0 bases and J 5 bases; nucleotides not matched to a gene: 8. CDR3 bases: TGTGCCAGCAGCGTAGTAGGAGGGACAGGGGCGGACGAGCAGTACTTC. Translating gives CASSVVGGTGADEQYF.

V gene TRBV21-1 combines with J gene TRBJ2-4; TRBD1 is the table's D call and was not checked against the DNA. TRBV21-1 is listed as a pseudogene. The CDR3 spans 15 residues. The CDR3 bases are TGTGCCAGCTGTGGACAGGGGCTAGCCAAAAACATTCAGTACTTC. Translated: CASCGQGLAKNIQYF.

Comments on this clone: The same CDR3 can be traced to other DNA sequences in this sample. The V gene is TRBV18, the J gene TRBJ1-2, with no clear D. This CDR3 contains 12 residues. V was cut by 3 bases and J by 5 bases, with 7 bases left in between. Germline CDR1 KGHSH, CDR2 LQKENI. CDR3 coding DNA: TGTGCCAGCTCACCGGCCGGGTATGGCTACACCTTC. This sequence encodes CASSPAGYGYTF.

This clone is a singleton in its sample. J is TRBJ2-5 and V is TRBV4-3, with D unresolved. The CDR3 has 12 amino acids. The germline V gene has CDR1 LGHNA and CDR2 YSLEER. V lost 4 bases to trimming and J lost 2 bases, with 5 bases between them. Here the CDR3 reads CASSLGQETQYF. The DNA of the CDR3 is TGCGCCAGCAGCCTCGGTCAAGAGACCCAGTACTTC.

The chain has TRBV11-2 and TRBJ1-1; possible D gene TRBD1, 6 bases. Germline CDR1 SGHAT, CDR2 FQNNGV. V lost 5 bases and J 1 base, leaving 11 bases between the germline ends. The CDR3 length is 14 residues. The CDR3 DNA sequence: TGTGCCAGCAGCCCAACAGGGAGGAACACTGAAGCTTTCTTT. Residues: CASSPTGRNTEAFF. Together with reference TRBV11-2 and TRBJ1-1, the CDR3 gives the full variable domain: EAGVAQSPRYKIIEKRQSVAFWCNPISGHATLYWYQQILGQGPKLLIQFQNNGVVDDSQLPKDRFSAERLKGVDSTLKIQPAKLEDSAVYLCASSPTGRNTEAFFGQGTRLTVV.

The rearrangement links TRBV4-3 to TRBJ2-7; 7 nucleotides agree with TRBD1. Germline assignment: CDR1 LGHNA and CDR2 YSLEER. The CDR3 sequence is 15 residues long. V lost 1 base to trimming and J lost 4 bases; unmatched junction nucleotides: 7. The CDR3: CASSQGTGVGYEQYF. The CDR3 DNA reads TGCGCCAGCAGCCAAGGCACAGGGGTGGGGTACGAGCAGTACTTC.